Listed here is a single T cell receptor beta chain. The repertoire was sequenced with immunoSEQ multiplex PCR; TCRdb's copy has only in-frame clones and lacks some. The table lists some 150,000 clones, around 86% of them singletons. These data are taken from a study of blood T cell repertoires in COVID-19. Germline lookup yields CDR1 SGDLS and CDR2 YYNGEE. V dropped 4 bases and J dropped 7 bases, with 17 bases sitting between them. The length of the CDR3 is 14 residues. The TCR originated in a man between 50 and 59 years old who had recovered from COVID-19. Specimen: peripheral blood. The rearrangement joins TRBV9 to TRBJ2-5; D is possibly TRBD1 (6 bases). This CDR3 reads CASSSLLGAGTQYF. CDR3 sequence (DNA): TGTGCCAGCAGCTCCCTTTTGGGGGCCGGGACCCAGTACTTC.